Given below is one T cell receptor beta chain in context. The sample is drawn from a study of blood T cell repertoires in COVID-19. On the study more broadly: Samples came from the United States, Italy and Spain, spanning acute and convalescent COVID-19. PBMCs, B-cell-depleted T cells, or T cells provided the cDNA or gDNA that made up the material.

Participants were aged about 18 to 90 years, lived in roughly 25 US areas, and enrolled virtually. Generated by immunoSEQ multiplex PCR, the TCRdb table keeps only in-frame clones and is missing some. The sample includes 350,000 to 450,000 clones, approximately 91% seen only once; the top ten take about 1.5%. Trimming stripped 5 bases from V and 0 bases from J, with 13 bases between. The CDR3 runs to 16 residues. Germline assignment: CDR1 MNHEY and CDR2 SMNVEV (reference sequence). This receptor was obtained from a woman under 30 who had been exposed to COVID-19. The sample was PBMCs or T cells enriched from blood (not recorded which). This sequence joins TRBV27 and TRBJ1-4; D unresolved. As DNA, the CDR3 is TGTGCCAGCAGTGGACTGTCGGGAGCAACTAATGAAAAACTGTTTTTT. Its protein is CASSGLSGATNEKLFF.